The clone carrying this T cell receptor (beta chain) came up a few times. The data originate from a study of T cell repertoires in cytomegalovirus infection. TCRdb reprocessed the reads via MiXCR and lists one record per CDR3 protein. The sample consists of fewer than 200,000 distinct CDR3 sequences, about 21% of them appearing once. The CDR3 has 14 residues. V dropped 7 bases and J dropped 1; count of bases not matched to a gene: 5. From germline, CDR1 is SNHLY and CDR2 FYNNEI. This clonotype was obtained from a human donor in good health (CMV status not recorded). Some clones in this sample may be carry-over from other donors' samples. Sequencing was performed on PBMCs. V usage is TRBV2 and J usage is TRBJ2-7, with TRBD2 identical over 9 bases. In nucleotides, the CDR3 is TGTGCCAGCACGCCTAGCGGGGATTCCTACGAGCAGTACTTC. Amino acids: CASTPSGDSYEQYF.